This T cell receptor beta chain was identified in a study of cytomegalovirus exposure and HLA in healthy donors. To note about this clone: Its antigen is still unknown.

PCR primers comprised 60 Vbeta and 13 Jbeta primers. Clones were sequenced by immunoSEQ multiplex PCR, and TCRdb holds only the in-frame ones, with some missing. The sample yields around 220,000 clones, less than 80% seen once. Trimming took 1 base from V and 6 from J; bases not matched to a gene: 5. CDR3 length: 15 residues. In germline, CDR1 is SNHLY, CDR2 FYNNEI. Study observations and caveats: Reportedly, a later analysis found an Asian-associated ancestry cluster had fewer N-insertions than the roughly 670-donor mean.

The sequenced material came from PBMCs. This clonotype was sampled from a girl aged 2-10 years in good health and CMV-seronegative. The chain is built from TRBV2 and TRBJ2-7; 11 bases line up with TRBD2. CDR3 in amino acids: CASSEEGLAGGEQYF. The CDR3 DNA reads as TGTGCCAGCAGTGAAGAAGGGCTAGCGGGAGGCGAGCAGTACTTC. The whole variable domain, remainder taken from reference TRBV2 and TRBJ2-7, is EPEVTQTPSHQVTQMGQEVILRCVPISNHLYFYWYRQILGQKVEFLVSFYNNEISEKSEIFDDQFSVERPDGSNFTLKIRSTKLEDSAMYFCASSEEGLAGGEQYFGPGTRLTVT.